This T cell receptor beta chain was sequenced in a study of T-cell reconstitution after alpha-beta-depleted transplantation in children. Trimming at V came to 4 bases and at J to 7 bases, leaving 11 bases not matched to a gene. Per the germline V gene, CDR1 is SGDLS and CDR2 is YYNGEE. This CDR3 contains 16 residues. A few counts support this clonotype. Unique molecular identifiers were built into the TCRbeta library. TCRdb independently ran MiXCR on the PCR reads; one entry per CDR3 protein. Of hundreds of thousands of distinct CDR3 sequences in the sample, around 17% were seen once. The TCR sequence derives from a human donor who donated a stem cell graft to a child with acute myeloid leukemia. This specimen was PBMCs from the stem cell graft donor, taken from the stem cell graft. The chain links TRBV9 to TRBJ1-6, with 7 bases that match TRBD1. This CDR3 reads CASSPPTGRFNSPLHF. The CDR3 DNA reads as TGTGCCAGCAGCCCCCCGACAGGGAGGTTCAATTCACCCCTCCACTTT.